The rows below give T cell receptor beta chains drawn from one sample of a study of cytomegalovirus exposure and HLA in healthy donors. Data came from immunoSEQ multiplex PCR; TCRdb stores just in-frame clones and leaves some out. The sample lists under 150,000 clones, 65% to 90% seen once, with 1.2% in the top ten. Material: PBMCs. The source is a girl aged 2-10 years in good health and CMV-seronegative. Each CDR3 is given with its conserved first and last residue. The D gene is left open where the match is weak. Clone size is stated in some rows and not others, as once, few, many or a class when expanded.

abundance	d_gene	v_gene	j_gene	CDR3aa	CDR3nt
.	.	TRBV28	TRBJ2-1	CASSFANRDNEQFF	TGTGCCAGCAGTTTTGCTAACAGGGACAATGAGCAGTTCTTC
.	TRBD1	TRBV15	TRBJ1-2	CATSRARQGVGYTF	TGTGCCACCAGCAGAGCTCGACAGGGGGTTGGCTACACCTTC
.	TRBD2	TRBV9	TRBJ2-3	CASSVEGSGRSTDTQYF	TGTGCCAGCAGCGTAGAAGGTAGCGGGAGGAGCACAGATACGCAGTATTTT
.	.	TRBV28	TRBJ2-7	CASSLGGYEQYF	TGTGCCAGCAGTTTAGGCGGCTACGAGCAGTACTTC
.	.	TRBV30	TRBJ2-7	CAWTSVQYGQYF	TGTGCCTGGACTAGTGTTCAATATGGGCAGTACTTC
once	TRBD2	TRBV2	TRBJ2-1	CASSGGLAGYNEQFF	TGTGCCAGCAGTGGGGGGTTAGCGGGTTACAATGAGCAGTTCTTC
.	TRBD1	TRBV5-1	TRBJ1-4	CASSSGTDEKLFF	TGCGCCAGCAGCTCAGGGACAGATGAAAAACTGTTTTTT
few	.	TRBV10-3	TRBJ1-5	CAINTDSDQPQHF	TGTGCCATCAATACGGACAGTGATCAGCCCCAGCATTTT
.	.	TRBV18	TRBJ2-1	CASSPQSGRSEQFF	TGTGCCAGCTCACCACAGTCAGGGAGGAGCGAGCAGTTCTTC
once	TRBD2	TRBV5-1	TRBJ2-5	CASRDTSGGTRQETQYF	TGCGCCAGCAGAGATACTAGCGGGGGGACACGGCAAGAGACCCAGTACTTC
.	.	TRBV7-6	TRBJ2-3	CASSLGLAYSTDTQYF	TGTGCCAGCAGCTTAGGACTCGCCTATAGCACAGATACGCAGTATTTT
.	.	TRBV27	TRBJ2-7	CASSLRQGSYEQYF	TGTGCCAGCAGTTTAAGGCAGGGATCCTACGAGCAGTACTTC
.	TRBD1	TRBV27	TRBJ1-4	CASGTGADEKLFF	TGTGCCAGCGGGACAGGGGCGGATGAAAAACTGTTTTTT
few	.	TRBV7-9	TRBJ1-1	CASSPRGGGHTEAFF	TGTGCCAGCAGCCCCCGGGGCGGGGGACACACTGAAGCTTTCTTT
.	.	TRBV5-1	TRBJ2-3	CASSLVSGGTDTQYF	TGCGCCAGCAGCTTGGTGTCAGGGGGCACAGATACGCAGTATTTT
.	TRBD1	TRBV29-1	TRBJ2-2	CSGGQGLSGWELFF	TGCAGTGGTGGACAGGGGTTGAGTGGGTGGGAGCTGTTTTTT
.	TRBD2	TRBV4-1	TRBJ2-7	CASSLFSGRQYEQYF	TGCGCCAGCAGCCTCTTTAGCGGGAGACAATACGAGCAGTACTTC
.	TRBD2	TRBV11-2	TRBJ2-3	CASSPGAGISTDTQYF	TGTGCCAGCAGCCCAGGAGCGGGGATCAGCACAGATACGCAGTATTTT
.	TRBD2	TRBV5-8	TRBJ2-5	CASSLKREGPETQYF	TGTGCCAGCAGCCTAAAGCGGGAGGGCCCAGAGACCCAGTACTTC
.	.	TRBV5-1	TRBJ2-1	CASSLLGGVYNEQFF	TGCGCCAGCAGCTTGTTGGGGGGAGTGTACAATGAGCAGTTCTTC
.	TRBD1	TRBV10-1	TRBJ1-1	CASSVRQGEFMNTEAFF	TGCGCCAGCAGCGTCCGACAGGGGGAATTTATGAACACTGAAGCTTTCTTT
.	TRBD2	TRBV28	TRBJ2-1	CAIGTSGSYNEQFF	TGTGCCATCGGGACTAGCGGGTCCTACAATGAGCAGTTCTTC
.	.	TRBV19	TRBJ1-3	CASSSMLSSGNTIYF	TGTGCCAGCAGTTCCATGCTTAGCTCTGGAAACACCATATATTTT
.	TRBD1	TRBV9	TRBJ2-7	CASSARIGTGDSYEQYF	TGTGCCAGCAGCGCCCGCATAGGGACAGGGGATTCCTACGAGCAGTACTTC
.	.	TRBV19	TRBJ2-3	CASSTRQADTQYF	TGTGCCAGTAGTACTCGACAGGCAGATACGCAGTATTTT
.	.	TRBV5-1	TRBJ2-2	CASSYEVANTGELFF	TGCGCCAGCAGCTACGAGGTCGCGAACACCGGGGAGCTGTTTTTT
.	TRBD2	TRBV4-2	TRBJ2-7	CASSQEVLAGAGEQYF	TGTGCCAGCAGCCAAGAAGTGCTAGCGGGGGCCGGCGAGCAGTACTTC
.	TRBD2	TRBV27	TRBJ2-1	CASGRAGVPYNEQFF	TGTGCCAGCGGTCGGGCGGGAGTACCCTACAATGAGCAGTTCTTC
.	.	TRBV5-6	TRBJ1-1	CASSFQGLSTEAFF	TGTGCCAGCAGCTTCCAGGGACTTAGCACTGAAGCTTTCTTT
.	TRBD1	TRBV7-9	TRBJ2-7	CASSAPGTGPTYEQYF	TGTGCCAGCAGCGCACCTGGGACAGGTCCTACCTACGAGCAGTACTTC
.	.	TRBV20-1	TRBJ2-1	CSATRPGFQFF	TGCAGTGCCACACGTCCGGGGTTCCAGTTCTTC
.	.	TRBV27	TRBJ1-5	CASSFVSNQPQHF	TGTGCCAGCAGTTTCGTCAGCAATCAGCCCCAGCATTTT
.	TRBD2	TRBV4-3	TRBJ2-1	CASSQDAGGGYNEQFF	TGCGCCAGCAGCCAAGACGCGGGGGGGGGATACAATGAGCAGTTCTTC
.	TRBD2	TRBV7-2	TRBJ2-7	CASSLAPSGGRGEQYF	TGTGCCAGCAGCTTAGCACCGTCGGGGGGGCGGGGCGAGCAGTACTTC
.	.	TRBV7-3	TRBJ1-1	CASSEQQNTEAFF	TGTGCCAGCAGCGAACAGCAAAACACTGAAGCTTTCTTT
.	.	TRBV30	TRBJ1-1	CAWSGGEDTEAFF	TGTGCCTGGAGTGGGGGGGAGGACACTGAAGCTTTCTTT
.	.	TRBV27	TRBJ2-5	CASSHYKGVETQYF	TGTGCCAGCAGTCACTATAAGGGGGTAGAGACCCAGTACTTC
.	.	TRBV4-2	TRBJ2-1	CASSQETSGVFYEQFF	TGTGCCAGCAGCCAAGAAACCTCGGGGGTCTTTTATGAGCAGTTCTTC
.	TRBD2	TRBV9	TRBJ2-3	CASSETSGTDTQYF	TGTGCCAGCAGCGAGACTAGCGGCACAGATACGCAGTATTTT
.	.	TRBV27	TRBJ1-6	CATRPDSNNSPLHF	TGTGCCACCCGCCCGGACAGCAATAATTCACCCCTCCACTTT
once	TRBD2	TRBV5-1	TRBJ2-3	CASSPWTSGTDTQYF	TGCGCCAGCAGCCCCTGGACTAGCGGTACAGATACGCAGTATTTT
.	.	TRBV5-8	TRBJ2-7	CASSSKWGAYEQYF	TGTGCCAGCAGCTCGAAGTGGGGCGCCTACGAGCAGTACTTC
.	TRBD2	TRBV9	TRBJ2-1	CASSVTFRAGNNNEQFF	TGTGCCAGCAGCGTCACGTTCCGAGCGGGGAACAACAATGAGCAGTTCTTC
.	TRBD1	TRBV6-5	TRBJ1-2	CASSYQGDSGYGYTF	TGTGCCAGCAGTTACCAGGGGGACAGCGGCTATGGCTACACCTTC